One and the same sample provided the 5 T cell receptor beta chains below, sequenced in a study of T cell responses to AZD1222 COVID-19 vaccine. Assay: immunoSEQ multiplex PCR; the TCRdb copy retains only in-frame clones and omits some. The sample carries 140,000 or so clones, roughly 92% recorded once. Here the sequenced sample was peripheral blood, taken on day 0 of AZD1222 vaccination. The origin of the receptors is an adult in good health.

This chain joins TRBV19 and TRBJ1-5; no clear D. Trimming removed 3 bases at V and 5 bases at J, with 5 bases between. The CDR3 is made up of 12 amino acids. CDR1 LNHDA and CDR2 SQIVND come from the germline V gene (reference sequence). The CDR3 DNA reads TGTGCCAGTAGTATGGACTATCAGCCCCAGCATTTT. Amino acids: CASSMDYQPQHF.

The DNA for the CDR3 is TGTGCCAGCAGCTTGACGACAGGGCGGCAGTTCTTC. It translates to CASSLTTGRQFF. V and J are TRBV11-2 and TRBJ2-1; 7 nucleotides match TRBD1. J lost 12 bases, V lost 3 bases, and 5 bases had no gene match. Germline V gene sequence: CDR1 SGHAT, CDR2 FQNNGV. The CDR3 has 12 residues. Complete variable domain (other parts from reference TRBV11-2 and TRBJ2-1): EAGVAQSPRYKIIEKRQSVAFWCNPISGHATLYWYQQILGQGPKLLIQFQNNGVVDDSQLPKDRFSAERLKGVDSTLKIQPAKLEDSAVYLCASSLTTGRQFFGPGTRLTVL.

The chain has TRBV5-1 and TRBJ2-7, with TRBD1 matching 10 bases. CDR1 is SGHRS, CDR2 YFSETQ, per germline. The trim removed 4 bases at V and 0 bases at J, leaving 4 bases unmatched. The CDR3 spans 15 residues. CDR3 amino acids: CASSPGQGFSYEQYF. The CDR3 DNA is TGCGCCAGCAGCCCGGGACAGGGGTTCTCCTACGAGCAGTACTTC.

The CDR3, as DNA: TGCGCCAGCAGCCCCGGCGGGGGGCGGGGAAATTCACCCCTCCACTTT. Translating gives CASSPGGGRGNSPLHF. This chain uses TRBV4-1 with TRBJ1-6, with D possibly TRBD1 on 6 matching bases. V lost 4 bases, J lost 7 bases, and 17 bases lay in between. Germline V gene data show CDR1 as MGHRA and CDR2 as YSYEKL. This CDR3 contains 16 residues.

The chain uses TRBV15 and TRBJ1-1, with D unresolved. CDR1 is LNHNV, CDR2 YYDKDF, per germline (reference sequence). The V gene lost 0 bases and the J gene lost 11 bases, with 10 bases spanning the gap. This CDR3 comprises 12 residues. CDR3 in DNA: TGTGCCACCAGCAGAGATGTTTCGGCGGCTTTCTTT. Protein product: CATSRDVSAAFF.